Each of the 17 T cell receptor beta chains below was sequenced from the same sample in a study of T cells after yellow fever vaccination. TCRdb analysed the 5' RACE reads with MiXCR anew, one entry per CDR3 protein. The sample records fewer than 500,000 distinct CDR3 sequences, about 19% being singletons. The specimen was PBMCs, collected before the yellow fever booster vaccination. These receptors came from a man aged 18 to 29 who received the YFV17D yellow fever vaccine.

The rearrangement links TRBV5-1 to TRBJ1-6, with D possibly TRBD1 on 6 matching bases. The CDR3 has 14 residues. V lost 3 bases and J lost 7, with 11 bases in between. The germline V gene has CDR1 SGHRS and CDR2 YFSETQ. In DNA, the CDR3 is TGCGCCAGCAGCTGGGGGCAGCCGAATTCACCCCTCCACTTT. This translates into CASSWGQPNSPLHF.

The J gene is TRBJ2-1, the V gene TRBV4-1; D is perhaps TRBD1 (5 bases). The CDR3 runs to 15 residues. Trimming stripped 5 bases from V and 6 bases from J, with 17 bases between. Germline CDR1 MGHRA, CDR2 YSYEKL. The CDR3 nucleotides read TGCGCCAGCAGCGCGAGCAGGGCGGCGCCCAATGAGCAGTTCTTC. Residues: CASSASRAAPNEQFF.

V is TRBV10-2 and J is TRBJ2-1; unclear D gene. CDR1 and CDR2 from the germline V gene are WSHSY and SAAADI. The CDR3 consists of 12 residues. V was trimmed by 8 bases and J by 5 bases, leaving 10 bases between them. The CDR3 region is CASSWTDNEQFF. DNA of the CDR3: TGCGCCAGCTCCTGGACCGACAATGAGCAGTTCTTC.

In this sample, this clonotype turned up a few times. CDR3 nucleotides: TGTGCCAGCAGAAACCGGACAGAGGCAGATACGCAGTATTTT. Its protein product is CASRNRTEADTQYF. This rearrangement joins TRBV12-3 or TRBV12-4 to TRBJ2-3; perhaps TRBD1 as D (6 bases). This CDR3 comprises 14 residues. Trimming cost V 6 bases and J 4 bases, with 14 bases left between them.

This clonotype was seen more than once but under ten times. The chain joins TRBV5-6 to TRBJ2-1, with 9 bases matching TRBD2. V gave up 2 bases and J gave up 8 bases; unmatched junction bases: 5. In germline, CDR1 is SGHDT, CDR2 YYEEEE. The length of the CDR3 is 14 residues. CDR3 nucleotide sequence: TGTGCCAGCAGCTTAGTAGCGGGGGTACATGAGCAGTTCTTC. Amino acid sequence: CASSLVAGVHEQFF.

V usage is TRBV7-2 and J usage is TRBJ2-3, with 7 bases fitting TRBD2. J lost 2 bases, V lost 5 bases, and 7 bases had no gene match. The germline V gene encodes CDR1 SGHTA and CDR2 FQGNSA. The CDR3 loop spans 15 amino acids. The CDR3 region is CASSPMGLLTDTQYF. CDR3 nucleotide sequence: TGTGCCAGCAGCCCCATGGGACTACTCACAGATACGCAGTATTTT.

The chain recombines TRBV5-1 with TRBJ2-1, with 8 bases fitting TRBD1. The CDR3 is 15 residues long. CDR1 is SGHRS, CDR2 YFSETQ, per germline. V was pared by 4 bases and J by 8 bases, with 11 bases of the junction left unmatched. CDR3 region: CASSPGGQGSDEQFF. The CDR3 nucleotides are TGCGCCAGCAGCCCCGGAGGACAGGGTAGCGATGAGCAGTTCTTC.

The rearrangement joins TRBV14 to TRBJ2-1; TRBD1 agrees at 7 bases. Germline trimming cut 6 bases from V and 4 bases from J; bases unmatched to any gene: 9. Germline V CDR1 and CDR2: SGHDN, FVKESK. The CDR3 covers 15 residues. CDR3 amino acids: CASRGSGTVYNEQFF. The CDR3 bases are TGTGCCAGCAGAGGCTCCGGGACAGTTTACAATGAGCAGTTCTTC.

This sequence joins TRBV5-1 and TRBJ1-1, with D unresolved. Deletions cut 0 bases from V and 4 bases from J, with 16 bases between. Germline CDR1 reads SGHRS; CDR2 reads YFSETQ. There are 16 residues in the CDR3. The CDR3 DNA follows: TGCGCCAGCAGCTTGGAACCGGTGTATGATCCCACTGAAGCTTTCTTT. This gives the protein CASSLEPVYDPTEAFF.

The rearrangement links TRBV4-1 to TRBJ1-1, with TRBD1 matching 7 bases. Germline assignment: CDR1 MGHRA and CDR2 YSYEKL. With 4 bases clipped from V and 9 bases from J, the junction kept 8 bases outside the gene matches. The CDR3 consists of 13 residues. CDR3 nucleotides: TGCGCCAGCAGCCCACCGGGACAGCTAAAAGCTTTCTTT. Residues: CASSPPGQLKAFF.

This clonotype occurred a few times. CDR3 amino acids: CASSPRVNNEQFF. CDR3 sequence (DNA): TGTGCCAGCAGCCCCAGGGTAAACAATGAGCAGTTCTTC. The chain links TRBV7-2 to TRBJ2-1; D perhaps matches TRBD1 (5 bases). Germline values: CDR1 SGHTA, CDR2 FQGNSA. This CDR3 is built from 13 residues. V lost 5 bases and J lost 5, with 10 bases in between.

The V and J genes are TRBV5-1 and TRBJ1-6; a weak D match, TRBD1 (6 bases). Trimming shortened V by 7 bases and J by 7 bases, and 9 bases separated the two germline ends. Germline loops: CDR1 SGHRS, CDR2 YFSETQ. The CDR3 contains 12 residues. DNA for the CDR3: TGCGCCAGCGGCACAGGGAATTCACCCCTCCACTTT. This gives the protein CASGTGNSPLHF.

The V call is TRBV6-6, the J call TRBJ2-4; D unresolved. The CDR3 extends over 16 amino acids. The ends were cut back, 0 bases at V and 1 base at J, with 10 bases in the middle. Looked up from germline, CDR1 is MNHNY and CDR2 is SVGAGI (reference sequence). In DNA form, the CDR3 reads TGTGCCAGCAGTTACTCCTATGGTAGGGCCAAAAACATTCAGTACTTC. As protein: CASSYSYGRAKNIQYF.

This clonotype was seen many times. The rearrangement links TRBV5-1 to TRBJ2-1; the match to TRBD2 covers 10 bases. The germline CDR1 and CDR2 sequences are SGHRS and YFSETQ. V shed 0 bases, J shed 10 bases, and the junction held 4 bases outside the gene matches. The CDR3 consists of 14 residues. In DNA form, the CDR3 reads TGCGCCAGCAGCTTGGCAACTAGCGGGGAAGAGCAGTTCTTC. It is translated as CASSLATSGEEQFF. The complete variable domain, with remaining parts taken from reference TRBV5-1 and TRBJ2-1, reads KAGVTQTPRYLIKTRGQQVTLSCSPISGHRSVSWYQQTPGQGLQFLFEYFSETQRNKGNFPGRFSGRQFSNSRSEMNVSTLELGDSALYLCASSLATSGEEQFFGPGTRLTVL.

V gene TRBV20-1 combines with J gene TRBJ2-7, with D tentatively TRBD2 (5 bases). Germline CDR1 reads DFQATT; CDR2 reads SNEGSKA (reference sequence). V lost 1 base, J lost 7 bases, and 14 bases lay in between. The CDR3 runs to 13 residues. The CDR3 sequence is CSARATGSGEQYV. CDR3 nucleotides: TGCAGTGCTAGAGCTACGGGGTCCGGGGAGCAGTACGTC.

The chain employs TRBV20-1 and TRBJ1-2, with 7 bases matching TRBD1. In germline, CDR1 is DFQATT, CDR2 SNEGSKA (reference sequence). The junction had 4 bases not matched to a gene; V was cut back by 1 base and J by 5 bases. The CDR3 sequence is 13 residues long. CDR3 sequence (DNA): TGCAGTGCTAGAGGGCCAGGGGGATATGGCTACACCTTC. Amino acids: CSARGPGGYGYTF.

This rearrangement joins TRBV6-2 or TRBV6-3 to TRBJ1-2, with D uncertain. V lost 2 bases and J 4 bases, leaving 14 bases between the germline ends. Germline CDR1 reads MNHEY; CDR2 reads SVGEGT. The CDR3 contains 15 residues. DNA for the CDR3: TGTGCCAGCAGTTACATCCGACGGTCAGCCTATGGCTACACCTTC. Translating it yields CASSYIRRSAYGYTF.